The clone carrying this TCR beta chain turned up a few times. The antigen is not known. Repertoires were generated with immunoSEQ multiplex PCR, while TCRdb's copy carries only in-frame clones and drops some. The table lists about 62,000 clones, more than 65% of them singletons, with about 11% in the top ten. Autoimmune disease history or systemic immunosuppression disqualified patients. Germline loops: CDR1 SGHTA, CDR2 FQGNSA. CDR3 size: 14 residues. V was shortened by 2 bases and J by 3 bases, with 11 bases between the two germline ends. These data are taken from a study of OX40 agonist ivuxolimab in advanced cancers. Across the whole study: Ivuxolimab, an agonistic anti-OX40 (CD134) antibody, was given to patients. Patients assigned to dose escalation were diagnosed with hepatocellular carcinoma, melanoma, renal cell or head and neck cancer.

Study conclusions and caveats: CD8+ T cells were the subset that, on average, had more expanded clones than CD4+.

The chain combines TRBV7-2 with TRBJ2-7; D is ambiguous. This TCR was sampled from an adult with an advanced solid tumor such as melanoma, head and neck, liver or kidney cancer. Sequences were derived from CD4+ or CD8+ T cells sorted from blood, sampled in a trial of the OX40 agonist ivuxolimab. In DNA, the CDR3 is TGTGCCAGCAGCTTACAACAGTTTAGCTACGAGCAGTACTTC. This translates into CASSLQQFSYEQYF.